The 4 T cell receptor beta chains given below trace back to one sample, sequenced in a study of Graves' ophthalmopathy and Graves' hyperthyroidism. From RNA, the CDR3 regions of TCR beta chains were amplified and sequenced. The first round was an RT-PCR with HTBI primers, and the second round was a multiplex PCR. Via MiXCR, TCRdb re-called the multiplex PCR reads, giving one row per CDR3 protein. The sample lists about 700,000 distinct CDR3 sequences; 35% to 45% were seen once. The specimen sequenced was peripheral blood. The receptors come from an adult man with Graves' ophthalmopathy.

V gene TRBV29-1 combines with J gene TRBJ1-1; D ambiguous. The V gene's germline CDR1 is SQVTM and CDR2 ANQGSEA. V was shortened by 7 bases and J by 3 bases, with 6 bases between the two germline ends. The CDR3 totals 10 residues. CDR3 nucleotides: TGCAGCGCGGGAGACACTGAAGCTTTCTTT. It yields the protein CSAGDTEAFF.

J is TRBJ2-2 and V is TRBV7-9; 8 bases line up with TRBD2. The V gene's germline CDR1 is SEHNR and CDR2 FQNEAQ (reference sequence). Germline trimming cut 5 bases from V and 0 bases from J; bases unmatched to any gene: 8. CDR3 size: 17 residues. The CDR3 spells CASSPRRSGTNTGELFF. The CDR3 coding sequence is TGTGCCAGCAGCCCCCGGCGTAGCGGGACGAACACCGGGGAGCTGTTTTTT.

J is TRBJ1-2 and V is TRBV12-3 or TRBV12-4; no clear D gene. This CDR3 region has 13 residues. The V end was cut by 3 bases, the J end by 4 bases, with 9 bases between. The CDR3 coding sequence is TGTGCCAGCAGTTTCCTGGGCAGCTATGGCTACACCTTC. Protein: CASSFLGSYGYTF.

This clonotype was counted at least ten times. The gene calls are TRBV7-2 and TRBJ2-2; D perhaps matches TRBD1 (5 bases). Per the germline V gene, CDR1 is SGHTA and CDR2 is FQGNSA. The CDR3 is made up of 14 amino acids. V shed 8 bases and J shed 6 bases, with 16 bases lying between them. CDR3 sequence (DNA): TGTGCCAGCGGAACCAGGGTTTGGTCCGGGGAGCTGTTTTTT. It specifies CASGTRVWSGELFF.